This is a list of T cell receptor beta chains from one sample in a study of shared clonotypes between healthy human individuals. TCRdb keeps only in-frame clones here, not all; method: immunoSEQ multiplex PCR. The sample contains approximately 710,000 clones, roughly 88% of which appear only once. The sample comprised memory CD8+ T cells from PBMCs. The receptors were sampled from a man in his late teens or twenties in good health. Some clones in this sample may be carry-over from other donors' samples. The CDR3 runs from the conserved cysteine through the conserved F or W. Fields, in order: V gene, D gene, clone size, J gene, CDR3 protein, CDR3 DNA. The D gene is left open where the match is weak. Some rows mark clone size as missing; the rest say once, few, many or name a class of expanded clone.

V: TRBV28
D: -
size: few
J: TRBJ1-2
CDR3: CASSPRGNAYGYTF
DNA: TGTGCCAGCAGTCCTCGAGGTAACGCATATGGCTACACCTTC

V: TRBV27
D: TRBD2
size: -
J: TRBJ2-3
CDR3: CATLGGSTDTQYF
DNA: TGTGCCACACTGGGGGGGAGCACAGATACGCAGTATTTT

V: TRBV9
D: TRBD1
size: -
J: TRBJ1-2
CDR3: CASSVERGPGQGAPGHGYTF
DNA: TGTGCCAGCAGCGTAGAGAGGGGTCCGGGACAGGGGGCCCCAGGTCACGGCTACACCTTC

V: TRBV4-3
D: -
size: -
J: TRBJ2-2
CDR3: CASSQALVKTGELFF
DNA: TGCGCCAGCAGCCAAGCGCTGGTGAAGACCGGGGAGCTGTTTTTT

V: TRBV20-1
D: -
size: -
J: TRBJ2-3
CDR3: CSAPNYTQYF
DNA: TGCAGTGCCCCGAATTATACGCAGTATTTT

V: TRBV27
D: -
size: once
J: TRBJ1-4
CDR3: CASSLTNLAGQPNEKLFF
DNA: TGTGCCAGCAGTTTAACAAACTTAGCGGGCCAGCCTAATGAAAAACTGTTTTTT

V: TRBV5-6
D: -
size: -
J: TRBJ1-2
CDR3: CASSLVVPGASNYGYTF
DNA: TGTGCCAGCAGCTTGGTTGTTCCAGGGGCGTCTAACTATGGCTACACCTTC

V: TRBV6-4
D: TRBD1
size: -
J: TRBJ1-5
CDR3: CASSPDRGLGQPQHF
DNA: TGTGCCAGCAGTCCTGACAGGGGGCTTGGACAGCCCCAGCATTTT

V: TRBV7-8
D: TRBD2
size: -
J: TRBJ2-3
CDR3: CASSVLRRGLAGEPDTQYF
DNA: TGTGCCAGCAGCGTCCTCCGGCGTGGACTAGCGGGAGAACCAGATACGCAGTATTTT

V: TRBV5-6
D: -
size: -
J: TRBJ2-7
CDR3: CASSTHGPKNYEQYF
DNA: TGTGCCAGCAGCACTCACGGACCCAAGAATTACGAGCAGTACTTC

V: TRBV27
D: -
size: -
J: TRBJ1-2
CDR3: CASSAGQYGYTF
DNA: TGTGCCAGCAGTGCCGGACAGTATGGCTACACCTTC

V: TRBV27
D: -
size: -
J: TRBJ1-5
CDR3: CASSFRVNQPQHF
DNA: TGTGCCAGCAGTTTCCGAGTCAATCAGCCCCAGCATTTT

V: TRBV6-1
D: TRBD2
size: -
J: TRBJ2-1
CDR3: CASGGRGQGYNEQFF
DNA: TGTGCCAGCGGGGGGAGGGGCCAGGGTTACAATGAGCAGTTCTTC

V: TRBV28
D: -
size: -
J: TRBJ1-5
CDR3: CASSSREYSNQPQHF
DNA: TGTGCCAGCAGTTCCCGGGAGTATAGCAATCAGCCCCAGCATTTT

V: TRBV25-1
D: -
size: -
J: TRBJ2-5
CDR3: CASSEGQAETQYF
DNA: TGTGCCAGCAGTGAAGGGCAGGCGGAGACCCAGTACTTC

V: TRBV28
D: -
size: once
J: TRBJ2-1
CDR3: CASSLKRSYNEQFF
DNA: TGTGCCAGCAGTTTGAAGCGCTCCTACAATGAGCAGTTCTTC

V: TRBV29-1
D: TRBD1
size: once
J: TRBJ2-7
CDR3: CSVGTGISYEQYF
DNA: TGCAGCGTTGGGACAGGGATCTCCTACGAGCAGTACTTC

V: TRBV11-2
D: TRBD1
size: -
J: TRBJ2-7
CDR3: CASSNPGTGGDYEQYF
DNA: TGTGCCAGCAGCAACCCCGGGACAGGGGGAGACTACGAGCAGTACTTC

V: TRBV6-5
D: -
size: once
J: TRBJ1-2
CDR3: CASSTDNNYGYTF
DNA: TGTGCCAGCAGTACCGACAATAACTATGGCTACACCTTC

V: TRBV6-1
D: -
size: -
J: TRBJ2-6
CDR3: CASSEAFSGANVLTF
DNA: TGTGCCAGCAGTGAAGCTTTTTCTGGGGCCAACGTCCTGACTTTC

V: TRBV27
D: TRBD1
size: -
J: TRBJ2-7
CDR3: CASSVAGGASYEQYF
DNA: TGTGCCAGCAGCGTAGCAGGGGGCGCGTCCTACGAGCAGTACTTC

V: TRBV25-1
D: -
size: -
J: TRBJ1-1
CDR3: CASSVRMNTEAFF
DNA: TGTGCCAGCAGTGTTCGGATGAACACTGAAGCTTTCTTT

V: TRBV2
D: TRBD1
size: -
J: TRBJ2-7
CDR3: CASIGQGTLYEQYF
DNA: TGTGCCAGCATTGGACAGGGAACTCTCTACGAGCAGTACTTC

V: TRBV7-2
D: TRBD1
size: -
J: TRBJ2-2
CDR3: CASSLAGTGSAGELFF
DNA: TGTGCCAGCAGCTTAGCCGGGACAGGGAGCGCCGGGGAGCTGTTTTTT

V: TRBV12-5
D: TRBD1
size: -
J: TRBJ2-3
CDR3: CASGTGQSSTDTQYF
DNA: TGTGCTAGTGGTACGGGACAGTCTAGCACAGATACGCAGTATTTT

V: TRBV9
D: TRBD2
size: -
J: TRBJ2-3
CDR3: CASSPGIAGGTDTQYF
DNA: TGTGCCAGCAGCCCAGGGATAGCGGGAGGCACAGATACGCAGTATTTT

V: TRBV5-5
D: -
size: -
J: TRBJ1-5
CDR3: CASSLGRVMPGISNQPQHF
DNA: TGTGCCAGCAGCTTGGGTCGAGTTATGCCGGGAATTAGCAATCAGCCCCAGCATTTT

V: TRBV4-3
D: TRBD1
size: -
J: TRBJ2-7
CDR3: CASSPGQGGTYEQYF
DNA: TGCGCCAGCAGCCCTGGACAGGGTGGAACCTACGAGCAGTACTTC

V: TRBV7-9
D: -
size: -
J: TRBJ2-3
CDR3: CASSLDTAATDTQYF
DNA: TGTGCCAGCAGCTTAGATACAGCTGCGACAGATACGCAGTATTTT

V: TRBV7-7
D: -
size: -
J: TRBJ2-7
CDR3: CASSFCQPSYEQYF
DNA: TGTGCCAGCAGCTTTTGTCAGCCCTCCTACGAGCAGTACTTC

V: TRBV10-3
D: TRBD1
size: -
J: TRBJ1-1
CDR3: CAISPGQANTEAFF
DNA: TGTGCCATCAGCCCGGGACAGGCGAACACTGAAGCTTTCTTT

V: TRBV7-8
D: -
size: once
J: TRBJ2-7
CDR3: CASSLVRVYEQYF
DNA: TGTGCCAGCAGCCTTGTGAGAGTCTACGAGCAGTACTTC

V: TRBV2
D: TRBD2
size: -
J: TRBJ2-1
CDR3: CASRDPGLESGVWDEQFF
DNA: TGTGCCAGCAGGGACCCCGGACTAGAGAGTGGGGTTTGGGATGAGCAGTTCTTC

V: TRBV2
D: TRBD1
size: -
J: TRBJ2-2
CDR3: CASSDGPGGFTGELFF
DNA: TGTGCCAGCAGTGATGGGCCAGGGGGCTTTACCGGGGAGCTGTTTTTT

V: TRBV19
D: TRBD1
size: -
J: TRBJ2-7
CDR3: CASSTGTGVAEQYF
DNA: TGTGCCAGTAGTACCGGGACAGGGGTCGCCGAGCAGTACTTC

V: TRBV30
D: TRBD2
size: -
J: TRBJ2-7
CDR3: CAWSTTSSEQYF
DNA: TGTGCCTGGAGTACGACTAGCTCCGAGCAGTACTTC

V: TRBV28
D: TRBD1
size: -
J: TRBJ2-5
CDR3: CASRQYHRGLETQYF
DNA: TGTGCCAGCAGACAGTACCACAGGGGATTGGAGACCCAGTACTTC

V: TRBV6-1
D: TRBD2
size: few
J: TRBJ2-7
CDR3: CASGPRGVSYEQYF
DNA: TGTGCCAGCGGACCCCGGGGGGTTTCCTACGAGCAGTACTTC

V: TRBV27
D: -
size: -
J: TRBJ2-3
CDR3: CASSLYPPTTLTDTQYF
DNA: TGTGCCAGCAGTTTATACCCGCCCACTACCCTTACAGATACGCAGTATTTT

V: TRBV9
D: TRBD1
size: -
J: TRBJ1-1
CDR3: CASSATLTGTDTEAFF
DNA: TGTGCCAGCAGCGCCACATTGACCGGGACAGACACTGAAGCTTTCTTT

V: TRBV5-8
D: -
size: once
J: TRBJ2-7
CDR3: CASSLVAGAGIEQYF
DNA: TGTGCCAGCAGCTTGGTGGCAGGGGCAGGGATTGAGCAGTACTTC

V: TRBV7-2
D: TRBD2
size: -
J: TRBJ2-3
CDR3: CASSLVKGLVLDTQYF
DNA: TGTGCCAGCAGCTTAGTTAAGGGACTAGTCTTAGATACGCAGTATTTT

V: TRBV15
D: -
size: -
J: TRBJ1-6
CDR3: CATSRARRSYNSPLHF
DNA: TGTGCCACCAGCAGAGCCCGGCGCTCCTATAATTCACCCCTCCACTTT

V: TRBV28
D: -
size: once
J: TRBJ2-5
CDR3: CASSFVPQWTQYF
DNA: TGTGCCAGCAGTTTCGTACCCCAATGGACCCAGTACTTC

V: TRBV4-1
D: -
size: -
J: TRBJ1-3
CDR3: CASSQGDSSSGNTIYF
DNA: TGCGCCAGCAGCCAAGGCGACAGCAGCTCTGGAAACACCATATATTTT

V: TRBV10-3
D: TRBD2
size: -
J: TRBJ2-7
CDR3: CAIRADPGLGREQYF
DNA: TGTGCCATCAGGGCGGACCCGGGACTAGGTCGCGAGCAGTACTTC

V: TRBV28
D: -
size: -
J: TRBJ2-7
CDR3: CASSNIVYEQYF
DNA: TGTGCCAGCAGTAACATAGTCTACGAGCAGTACTTC

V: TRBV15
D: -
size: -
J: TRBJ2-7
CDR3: CATSRDRSYEQYF
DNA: TGTGCCACCAGCAGAGATCGTTCCTACGAGCAGTACTTC

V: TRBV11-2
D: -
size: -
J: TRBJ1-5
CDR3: CASSLGVGRGQPQHF
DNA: TGTGCCAGCAGCTTAGGGGTAGGGCGGGGGCAGCCCCAGCATTTT